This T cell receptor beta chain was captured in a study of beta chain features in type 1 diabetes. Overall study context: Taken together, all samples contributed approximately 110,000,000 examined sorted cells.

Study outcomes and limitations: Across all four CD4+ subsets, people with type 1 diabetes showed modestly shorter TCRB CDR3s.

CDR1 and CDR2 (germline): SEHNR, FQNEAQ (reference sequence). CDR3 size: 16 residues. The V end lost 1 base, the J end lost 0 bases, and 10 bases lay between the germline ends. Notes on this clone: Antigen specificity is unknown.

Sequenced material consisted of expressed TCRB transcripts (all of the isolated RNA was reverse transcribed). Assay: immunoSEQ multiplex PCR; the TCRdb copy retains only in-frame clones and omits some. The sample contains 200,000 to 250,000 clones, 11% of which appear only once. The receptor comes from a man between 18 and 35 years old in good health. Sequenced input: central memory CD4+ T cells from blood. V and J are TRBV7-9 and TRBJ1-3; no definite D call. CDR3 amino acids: CASSLGAGFSGNTIYF. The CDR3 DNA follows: TGTGCCAGCAGCTTAGGCGCGGGGTTCTCTGGAAACACCATATATTTT.